This is a list of T cell receptor beta chains from one sample in a study of low-dose radiotherapy and immunotherapy resistance in tumors. MiXCR, run by TCRdb on the reads, gives a single entry per CDR3 protein. Here the sample spans 95,000 to 100,000 distinct CDR3 sequences, about a fifth being singletons. The source material was PBMCs, sampled after low-dose radiotherapy plus immunotherapy. The receptors shown here come from a male donor with prostate cancer. CDR3s include the opening cysteine and the closing phenylalanine or tryptophan. D genes are given only for firm matches. Size tells how often a clone was seen (once, few, many) or the class of an expanded clone, and some rows leave it out.

>few|TRBJ2-3|-|TRBV5-1
CASSLAVGTDTQYF
TGCGCCAGCAGCTTGGCCGTGGGAACAGATACGCAGTATTTT
>many|TRBJ2-5|TRBD2|TRBV12-3/TRBV12-4
CASRESGGATLETQYF
TGTGCCAGCAGAGAAAGCGGGGGGGCTACCCTAGAGACCCAGTACTTC
>many|TRBJ2-3|TRBD2|TRBV7-2
CASSPGVAGSTPQYF
TGTGCCAGCAGCCCCGGGGTAGCGGGGTCCACGCCGCAGTATTTT
>-|TRBJ1-2|-|TRBV4-1
CASSPRGNYGYTF
TGCGCCAGCAGCCCCAGGGGTAACTATGGCTACACCTTC
>-|TRBJ1-4|-|TRBV5-1
CATAPTGINEKLFF
TGCGCAACAGCACCCACCGGAATTAATGAAAAACTGTTTTTT
>many|TRBJ2-7|TRBD2|TRBV5-5
CASSFVAGREEQYF
TGTGCCAGCAGCTTCGTAGCGGGGAGAGAAGAGCAGTACTTC
>many|TRBJ2-5|-|TRBV7-9
CASSSLRGQETQYF
TGTGCCAGCAGCTCATTGAGGGGTCAAGAGACCCAGTACTTC
>-|TRBJ1-5|TRBD1|TRBV5-8
CASSSGQDNNQPQHF
TGTGCCAGCAGCTCCGGACAGGACAACAATCAGCCCCAGCATTTT
>-|TRBJ2-7|-|TRBV20-1
CSARALSSYEQYF
TGCAGTGCTAGAGCTCTGAGCTCCTACGAGCAGTACTTC
>-|TRBJ1-2|TRBD1|TRBV12-3/TRBV12-4
CASSKTPGQLYYGYTF
TGTGCCAGCAGTAAAACCCCGGGACAGCTCTACTATGGCTACACCTTC
>many|TRBJ1-3|-|TRBV7-2
CASSYRGASGNTIYF
TGTGCCAGCAGCTACCGCGGGGCTTCTGGAAACACCATATATTTT